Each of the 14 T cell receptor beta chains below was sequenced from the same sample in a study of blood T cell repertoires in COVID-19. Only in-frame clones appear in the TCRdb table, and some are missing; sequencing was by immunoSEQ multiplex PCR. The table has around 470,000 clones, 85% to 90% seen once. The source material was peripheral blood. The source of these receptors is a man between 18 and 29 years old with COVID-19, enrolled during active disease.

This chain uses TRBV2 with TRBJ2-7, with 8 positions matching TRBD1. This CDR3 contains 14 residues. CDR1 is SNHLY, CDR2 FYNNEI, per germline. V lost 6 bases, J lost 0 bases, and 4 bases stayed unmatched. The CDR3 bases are TGTGCCAGCAGCGGGGACAGGAGCTCCTACGAGCAGTACTTC. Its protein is CASSGDRSSYEQYF.

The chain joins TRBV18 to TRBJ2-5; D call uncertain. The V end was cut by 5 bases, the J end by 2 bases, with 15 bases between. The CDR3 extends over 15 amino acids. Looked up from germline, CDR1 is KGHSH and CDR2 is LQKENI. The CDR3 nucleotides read TGTGCCAGCTCAGCACGGGCACAGCTTCAAGAGACCCAGTACTTC. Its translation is CASSARAQLQETQYF.

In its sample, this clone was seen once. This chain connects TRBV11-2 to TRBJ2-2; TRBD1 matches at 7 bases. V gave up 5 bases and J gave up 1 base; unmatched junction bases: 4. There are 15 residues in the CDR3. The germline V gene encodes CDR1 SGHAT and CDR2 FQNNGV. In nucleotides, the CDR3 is TGTGCCAGCAGCCTCAGGGGGTTGAACACCGGGGAGCTGTTTTTT. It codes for CASSLRGLNTGELFF.

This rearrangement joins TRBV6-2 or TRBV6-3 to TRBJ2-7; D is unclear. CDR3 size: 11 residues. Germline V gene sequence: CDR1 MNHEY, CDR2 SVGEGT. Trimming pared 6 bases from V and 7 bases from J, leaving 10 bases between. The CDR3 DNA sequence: TGTGCCAGCAGCGAAGCGTGGGAGCAGTACTTC. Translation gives CASSEAWEQYF.

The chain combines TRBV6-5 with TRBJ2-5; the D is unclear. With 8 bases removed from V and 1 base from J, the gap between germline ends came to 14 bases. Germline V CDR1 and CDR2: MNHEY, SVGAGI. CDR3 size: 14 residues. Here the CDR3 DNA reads TGTGCCAGCGCTCCCCATGAGGCCCAAGAGACCCAGTACTTC. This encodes CASAPHEAQETQYF.

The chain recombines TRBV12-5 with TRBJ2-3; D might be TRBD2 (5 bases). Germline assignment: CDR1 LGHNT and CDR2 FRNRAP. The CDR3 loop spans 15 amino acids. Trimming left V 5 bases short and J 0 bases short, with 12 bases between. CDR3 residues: CASGHGWTSTDTQYF. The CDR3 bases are TGTGCTAGTGGTCACGGTTGGACTAGCACAGATACGCAGTATTTT.

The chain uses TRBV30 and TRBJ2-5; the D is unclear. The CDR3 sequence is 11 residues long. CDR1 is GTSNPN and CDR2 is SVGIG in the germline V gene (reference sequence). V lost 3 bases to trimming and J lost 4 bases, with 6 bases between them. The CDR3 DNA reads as TGTGCCTGGAGCCACTTAGAGACCCAGTACTTC. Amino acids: CAWSHLETQYF.

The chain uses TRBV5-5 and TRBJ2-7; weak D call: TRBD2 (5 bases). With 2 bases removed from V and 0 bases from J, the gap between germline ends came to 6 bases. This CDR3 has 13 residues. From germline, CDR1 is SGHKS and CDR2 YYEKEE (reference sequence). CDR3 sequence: CASSLRDSYEQYF. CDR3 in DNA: TGTGCCAGCAGCTTACGGGACTCCTACGAGCAGTACTTC.

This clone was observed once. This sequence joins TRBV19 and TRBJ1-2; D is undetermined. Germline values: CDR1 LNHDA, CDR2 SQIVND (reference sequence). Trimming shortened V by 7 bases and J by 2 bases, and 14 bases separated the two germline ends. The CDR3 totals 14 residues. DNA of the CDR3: TGTGCCAGTATAATTGCGGGAGTGAACTATGGCTACACCTTC. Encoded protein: CASIIAGVNYGYTF.

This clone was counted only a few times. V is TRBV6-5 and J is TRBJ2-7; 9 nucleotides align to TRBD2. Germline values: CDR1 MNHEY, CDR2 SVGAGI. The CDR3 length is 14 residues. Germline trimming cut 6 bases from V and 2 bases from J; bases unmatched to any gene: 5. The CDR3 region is CASRWTSAAYEQYF. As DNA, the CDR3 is TGTGCCAGCAGGTGGACTAGCGCCGCCTACGAGCAGTACTTC.

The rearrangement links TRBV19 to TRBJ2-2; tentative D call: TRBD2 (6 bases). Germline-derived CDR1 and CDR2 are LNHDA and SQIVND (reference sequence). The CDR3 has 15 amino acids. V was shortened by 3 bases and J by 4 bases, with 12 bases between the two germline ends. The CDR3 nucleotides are TGTGCCAGTAGTATGGCGGGGTCGTTCACCGGGGAGCTGTTTTTT. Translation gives CASSMAGSFTGELFF.

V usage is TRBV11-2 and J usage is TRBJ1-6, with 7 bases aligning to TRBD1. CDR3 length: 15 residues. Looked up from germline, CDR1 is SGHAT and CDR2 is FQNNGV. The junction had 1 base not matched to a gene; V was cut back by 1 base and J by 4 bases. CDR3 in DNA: TGTGCCAGCAGCTTAGGGACAGGTTATAATTCACCCCTCCACTTT. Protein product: CASSLGTGYNSPLHF.

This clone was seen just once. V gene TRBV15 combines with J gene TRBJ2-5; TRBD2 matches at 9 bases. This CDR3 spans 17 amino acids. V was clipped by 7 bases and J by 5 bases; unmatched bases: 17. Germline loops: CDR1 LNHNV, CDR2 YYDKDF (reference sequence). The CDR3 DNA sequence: TGTGCCACCACCCCAGCGGGAGGTTCTATAACGCGGGAGACCCAGTACTTC. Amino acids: CATTPAGGSITRETQYF.

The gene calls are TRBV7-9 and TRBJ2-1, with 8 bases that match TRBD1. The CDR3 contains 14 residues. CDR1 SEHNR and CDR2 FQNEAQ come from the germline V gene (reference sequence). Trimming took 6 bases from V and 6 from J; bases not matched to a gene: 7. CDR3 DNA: TGTGCCAGCAGATCGGACAGGGAACTCAATGAGCAGTTCTTC. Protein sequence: CASRSDRELNEQFF. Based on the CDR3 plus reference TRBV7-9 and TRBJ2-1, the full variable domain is DTGVSQNPRHKITKRGQNVTFRCDPISEHNRLYWYRQTLGQGPEFLTYFQNEAQLEKSRLLSDRFSAERPKGSFSTLEIQRTEQGDSAMYLCASRSDRELNEQFFGPGTRLTVL.